The 22 T cell receptor beta chains given below trace back to one sample, sequenced in a study of T cell repertoires in cytomegalovirus infection. TCRdb ran MiXCR on the reads and lists one entry per CDR3 protein. The table has around 300,000 distinct CDR3 sequences, roughly 24% seen once. The sample was PBMCs. The receptors derive from a human donor in good health (CMV status not recorded). Some clones in this sample may be carry-over from other donors' samples.

V and J are TRBV29-1 and TRBJ2-7; D not resolved. Trimming stripped 5 bases from V and 4 bases from J, with 18 bases between. Germline V gene data show CDR1 as SQVTM and CDR2 as ANQGSEA. CDR3 length: 14 residues. The CDR3 sequence is CSVTGLQQSYEQYF. CDR3 bases: TGCAGCGTTACTGGTCTCCAACAGAGTTACGAGCAGTACTTC.

This clonotype turned up a few times. The chain combines TRBV4-1 with TRBJ2-7, with D possibly TRBD2 on 5 matching bases. This CDR3 comprises 12 residues. CDR1 is MGHRA, CDR2 YSYEKL, per germline. Trimming left V 4 bases short and J 12 bases short, with 16 bases between. CDR3 residues: CASSLSGNSLYF. In DNA, the CDR3 is TGCGCCAGCAGCCTATCCGGGAATTCACTGTACTTC.

The V gene is TRBV10-3, the J gene TRBJ1-4, with 8 positions matching TRBD1. The CDR3 covers 16 residues. V trimming: 4 bases; J trimming: 4 bases; junction bases outside the gene matches: 8. CDR1 is ENHRY, CDR2 SYGVKD, per germline. CDR3: CAISGTRGRDNEKLFF. In nucleotides, the CDR3 is TGTGCCATCAGTGGGACCAGGGGGCGCGATAATGAAAAACTGTTTTTT.

This clonotype came up many times. This sequence joins TRBV7-3 and TRBJ2-6; D ambiguous. V lost 3 bases and J 0 bases, leaving 3 bases between the germline ends. From germline, CDR1 is SGHTA and CDR2 FQGTGA. This CDR3 contains 14 residues. In DNA form, the CDR3 reads TGTGCCAGCAGCTTGAGCTCTGGGGCCAACGTCCTGACTTTC. This encodes CASSLSSGANVLTF.

Ten or more counts support this clonotype. This sequence joins TRBV7-2 and TRBJ2-3; D gene unclear. Trimming removed 5 bases at V and 0 bases at J, with 15 bases between. Germline V gives CDR1 SGHTA, CDR2 FQGNSA. The CDR3 is made up of 16 amino acids. The CDR3 region has the DNA TGTGCCAGCAGCATCGGGCGGAGCGCTAGCACAGATACGCAGTATTTT. It specifies CASSIGRSASTDTQYF.

The chain employs TRBV2 and TRBJ2-5, with D unresolved. The CDR3 spans 9 residues. Germline V CDR1 and CDR2: SNHLY, FYNNEI. V was shortened by 11 bases and J by 4 bases, with 5 bases between the two germline ends. CDR3 nucleotide sequence: TGTGCCGGCCGAGAGACCCAGTACTTC. This sequence encodes CAGRETQYF.

This clonotype was observed once. V and J are TRBV29-1 and TRBJ1-5; 10 positions agree with TRBD1. The CDR3 has 16 residues. Germline assignment: CDR1 SQVTM and CDR2 ANQGSEA. Trimming took 6 bases from V and 5 from J; bases not matched to a gene: 13. This chain's CDR3 is CSVMTGGARGDQPQHF. DNA of the CDR3: TGCAGCGTGATGACAGGGGGCGCCCGGGGAGATCAGCCCCAGCATTTT. Complete variable domain (other parts from reference TRBV29-1 and TRBJ1-5): SAVISQKPSRDICQRGTSLTIQCQVDSQVTMMFWYRQQPGQSLTLIATANQGSEATYESGFVIDKFPISRPNLTFSTLTVSNMSPEDSSIYLCSVMTGGARGDQPQHFGDGTRLSIL.

There are many counts of this clonotype. The chain recombines TRBV7-2 with TRBJ1-1; D unresolved. The CDR3 consists of 13 residues. In germline, CDR1 is SGHTA, CDR2 FQGNSA. V was clipped by 1 base and J by 11 bases, with 14 bases between them. Here the CDR3 reads CASSLEIRSEAFF. The CDR3 bases are TGTGCCAGCAGCTTAGAAATTCGATCCGAGGCTTTCTTT.

This clonotype was found a few times. The rearrangement joins TRBV29-1 to TRBJ1-2; 8 nucleotides line up with TRBD1. The CDR3 extends over 11 amino acids. V lost 7 bases and J lost 8; bases outside the gene matches: 6. Germline assignment: CDR1 SQVTM and CDR2 ANQGSEA. CDR3 in amino acids: CSGRTGYGYTF. For the CDR3, the DNA is TGCAGCGGCCGGACAGGGTACGGCTACACCTTC.

Ten or more counts support this clonotype. CDR3 nucleotide sequence: TGTGCCAGCAGCTTATGGGGACAGGGCTCCCCCGGGGAGCTGTTTTTT. Encoded protein: CASSLWGQGSPGELFF. The chain couples TRBV11-2 to TRBJ2-2; TRBD1 matches 9 bases. This CDR3 spans 16 amino acids. V lost 2 bases to trimming and J lost 6 bases; unmatched junction nucleotides: 7. The germline V gene has CDR1 SGHAT and CDR2 FQNNGV.

The chain recombines TRBV2 with TRBJ2-3, with a possible D match to TRBD1 (5 bases). The CDR3 consists of 17 residues. Germline values: CDR1 SNHLY, CDR2 FYNNEI. Trimming took off 4 bases at V and 0 bases at J, with 17 bases between the two ends. The CDR3 loop reads CASSVNRRRTSTDTQYF. The CDR3 DNA sequence: TGTGCCAGCAGTGTAAACAGGCGTCGTACTAGCACAGATACGCAGTATTTT.

This clonotype was seen repeatedly, ten times or more. The V call is TRBV7-9, the J call TRBJ1-4, with a possible D match to TRBD1 (6 bases). The V end lost 5 bases, the J end lost 5 bases, and 12 bases lay between the germline ends. CDR1 SEHNR and CDR2 FQNEAQ come from the germline V gene (reference sequence). This CDR3 is built from 14 residues. CDR3 residues: CASSQGHGNEKLFF. Here the CDR3 DNA reads TGTGCCAGCAGCCAGGGGCACGGGAATGAAAAACTGTTTTTT. Full variable domain (missing parts from reference TRBV7-9 and TRBJ1-4): DTGVSQNPRHKITKRGQNVTFRCDPISEHNRLYWYRQTLGQGPEFLTYFQNEAQLEKSRLLSDRFSAERPKGSFSTLEIQRTEQGDSAMYLCASSQGHGNEKLFFGSGTQLSVL.

This clonotype showed up just a few times. As DNA, the CDR3 is TGTGCCAGCAGCTTAGCCGCCGTGGTGAGCACCGGGGAGCTGTTTTTT. Protein: CASSLAAVVSTGELFF. The chain has TRBV7-2 and TRBJ2-2; D remains unclear. Germline V gene data show CDR1 as SGHTA and CDR2 as FQGNSA. V shed 0 bases and J shed 4 bases, with 12 bases lying between them. The CDR3 runs to 16 residues.

J is TRBJ1-2 and V is TRBV28; D unclear. Trimming stripped 6 bases from V and 0 bases from J, with 5 bases between. The V gene's germline CDR1 is MDHEN and CDR2 SYDVKM. This CDR3 has 12 amino acids. The CDR3 spells CASREPNYGYTF. The CDR3 DNA is TGTGCCAGCAGAGAACCTAACTATGGCTACACCTTC.

This clonotype was detected a few times. The V call is TRBV5-4, the J call TRBJ2-1; 7 bases agree with TRBD2. This CDR3 contains 16 residues. The germline gives CDR1 SGHNT, CDR2 YYREEE (reference sequence). V gave up 0 bases and J gave up 5 bases; unmatched junction bases: 8. The CDR3 DNA is TGTGCCAGCAGCTTGGTCGCGGCTAGCGGAAACAATGAGCAGTTCTTC. Protein: CASSLVAASGNNEQFF.

In this sample, this clonotype turned up many times. The V and J genes are TRBV11-2 and TRBJ2-6; D is perhaps TRBD1 or TRBD2 (5 bases each). The CDR3 runs 18 residues. The V end was cut by 5 bases, the J end by 2 bases, with 19 bases between. Germline values: CDR1 SGHAT, CDR2 FQNNGV. The CDR3 bases are TGTGCCAGCAGCCCAGACCCCCCCGGGGCTCCTGGGGCCAACGTCCTGACTTTC. It translates to CASSPDPPGAPGANVLTF.

The V gene is TRBV5-1, the J gene TRBJ1-6; 7 nucleotides line up with TRBD1. The CDR3 has 16 residues. Trimming cost V 0 bases and J 7 bases; bases outside gene matches: 7. Germline CDR1 SGHRS, CDR2 YFSETQ. CDR3 sequence reads: CASSLEGGGANSPLHF. CDR3 nucleotide sequence: TGCGCCAGCAGCTTGGAAGGAGGGGGCGCAAATTCACCCCTCCACTTT. Drawing the rest from reference TRBV5-1 and TRBJ1-6, the complete variable domain is KAGVTQTPRYLIKTRGQQVTLSCSPISGHRSVSWYQQTPGQGLQFLFEYFSETQRNKGNFPGRFSGRQFSNSRSEMNVSTLELGDSALYLCASSLEGGGANSPLHFGNGTRLTVT.

This chain joins TRBV30 and TRBJ1-2; tentative D call: TRBD1 (5 bases). From germline, CDR1 is GTSNPN and CDR2 SVGIG (reference sequence). The CDR3 loop spans 13 amino acids. Deletions cut 0 bases from V and 3 bases from J, with 8 bases between. CDR3 in DNA: TGTGCCTGGAGTGTACAGGCCTACTATGGCTACACCTTC. This gives the protein CAWSVQAYYGYTF.

The chain uses TRBV7-8 and TRBJ1-1; D is unclear. Trimming shortened V by 1 base and J by 3 bases, and 12 bases separated the two germline ends. The CDR3 contains 15 residues. The germline V gene has CDR1 SGHVS and CDR2 FQNEAQ. The CDR3 nucleotides are TGTGCCAGCAGCTTAGTCGGGGTGAGGTACACTGAAGCTTTCTTT. It yields the protein CASSLVGVRYTEAFF.

This clonotype came up a few times. The chain combines TRBV19 with TRBJ1-1, with D maybe TRBD1 (5 bases). Germline V gene sequence: CDR1 LNHDA, CDR2 SQIVND (reference sequence). V was clipped by 4 bases and J by 1 base, with 10 bases between them. The CDR3 has 14 amino acids. The CDR3 nucleotides read TGTGCCAGTAGTACCCCCGGGGCGAACACTGAAGCTTTCTTT. It is translated as CASSTPGANTEAFF. Combining the CDR3 with reference TRBV19 and TRBJ1-1 gives the whole variable domain DGGITQSPKYLFRKEGQNVTLSCEQNLNHDAMYWYRQDPGQGLRLIYYSQIVNDFQKGDIAEGYSVSREKKESFPLTVTSAQKNPTAFYLCASSTPGANTEAFFGQGTRLTVV.

This chain joins TRBV29-1 and TRBJ1-4; D remains unclear. This CDR3 region has 13 residues. V lost 6 bases and J lost 0, with 8 bases in between. Germline V lookup: CDR1 SQVTM, CDR2 ANQGSEA. The CDR3 sequence is CSVGITTNEKLFF. The DNA of the CDR3 is TGCAGCGTGGGGATCACAACTAATGAAAAACTGTTTTTT.

This clonotype occurred many times. The chain uses TRBV12-3 or TRBV12-4 and TRBJ2-5; D is uncertain. CDR3 length: 13 amino acids. V dropped 3 bases and J dropped 5 bases, with 10 bases sitting between them. CDR3 protein: CASSFLMWETQYF. CDR3 bases: TGTGCCAGCAGTTTCTTGATGTGGGAGACCCAGTACTTC.